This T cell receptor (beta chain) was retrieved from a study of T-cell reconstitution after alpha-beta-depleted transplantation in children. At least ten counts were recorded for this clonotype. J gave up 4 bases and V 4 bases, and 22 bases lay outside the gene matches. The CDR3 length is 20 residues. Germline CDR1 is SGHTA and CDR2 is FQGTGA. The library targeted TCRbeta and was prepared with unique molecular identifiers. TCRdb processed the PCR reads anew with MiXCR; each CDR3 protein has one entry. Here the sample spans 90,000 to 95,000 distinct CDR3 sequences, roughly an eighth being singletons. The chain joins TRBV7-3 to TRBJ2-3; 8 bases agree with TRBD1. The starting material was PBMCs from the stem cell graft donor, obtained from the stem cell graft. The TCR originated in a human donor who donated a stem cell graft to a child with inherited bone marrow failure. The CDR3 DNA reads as TGTGCCAGCAGCTCCCCTGAGTGGGACAGGTCTGTTGGCGGCCCAGATACGCAGTATTTT. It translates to CASSSPEWDRSVGGPDTQYF.